This T cell receptor beta chain was identified during a study of blood T cell repertoires in COVID-19 (dated by TCRdb to about 2020). Turning to the overall study: Samples covering the acute and convalescent phases of COVID-19 were provided by collaborators in the United States, Italy and Spain. The prospective study material was composed of cDNA or gDNA derived from T cells, B-cell-depleted T cells, or PBMCs. Subjects who had been exposed to COVID-19, were actively infected with it, or had recovered from it provided the deeply sampled blood TCRbeta repertoires that made up the dataset. The repertoires were released in a freely available public database meant as a resource for research on the immune response to SARS-CoV-2. The samples were drawn from the first 160 participants of the ongoing ImmuneRACE study and from 950 to 1,500 subjects provided by 6 global collaborators. Sample metadata almost always included a de-identified subject ID, COVID-19 status, age in years and sex. Where available, HLA class I and class II types were taken from metadata supplied by the sample provider and were not determined by assay-based typing.

CDR1 KGHDR and CDR2 SFDVKD were looked up in the germline V gene. From cysteine to phenylalanine, the CDR3 is 13 amino acids long. Of the read, only the CDR3 DNA is kept; its 39 bases are in frame from base 1. The V end loses 4 bases and the J end loses 6 bases, and a stretch of 12 bases separates them. TCRbeta CDR3 regions were amplified from genomic DNA using the immunoSEQ Assay, a bias-controlled multiplex PCR. The study's processing was this. Within the assay, amplification of reference gene primers was used to estimate how many nucleated cells each sample contained. Sequence reads were collapsed and filtered to measure the absolute abundance of every unique TCRbeta CDR3 rearrangement. For each sample, productive Simpson clonality was calculated as the square root of Simpson's diversity index across productive rearrangements. TCRdb carries this immuneACCESS record with in-frame sequences only. Its versions omit some clonotypes, under half of them owing to an unresolved V gene in the studies checked, with the rest unexplained. V and J calls plus clone size are reproduced from that table; the DNA served to infer D and trimming. Recorded for this sample are about 75,000 clones; 60% to 85% of them occurred a single time. The ten largest clones add up to less than 5.5% of the sample.

Points the paper makes about the study in general: The quantity of clinical and demographic metadata differed by source and by participant and was supplied without curation.

Collaborating institutions collected whole blood in K2EDTA tubes following their own protocols. For TCRbeta analysis, collaborators shipped samples as frozen whole blood, isolated PBMCs, or DNA extracted from either of those sample types. To note about this clone: This clone's antigen is unknown. No base qualities exist here, and no much larger clone lies one base off it.

Sequenced material: peripheral blood. The receptor was isolated from a woman older than 75 with active or convalescent COVID-19. Recombination connected TRBV24-1 to TRBJ2-7; a confident D gene designation cannot be given. The DNA reads as follows: TGTGCCACCAGTGAGCCCAGGTTGGGCGAGCAGTACTTC. Its protein is CATSEPRLGEQYF.